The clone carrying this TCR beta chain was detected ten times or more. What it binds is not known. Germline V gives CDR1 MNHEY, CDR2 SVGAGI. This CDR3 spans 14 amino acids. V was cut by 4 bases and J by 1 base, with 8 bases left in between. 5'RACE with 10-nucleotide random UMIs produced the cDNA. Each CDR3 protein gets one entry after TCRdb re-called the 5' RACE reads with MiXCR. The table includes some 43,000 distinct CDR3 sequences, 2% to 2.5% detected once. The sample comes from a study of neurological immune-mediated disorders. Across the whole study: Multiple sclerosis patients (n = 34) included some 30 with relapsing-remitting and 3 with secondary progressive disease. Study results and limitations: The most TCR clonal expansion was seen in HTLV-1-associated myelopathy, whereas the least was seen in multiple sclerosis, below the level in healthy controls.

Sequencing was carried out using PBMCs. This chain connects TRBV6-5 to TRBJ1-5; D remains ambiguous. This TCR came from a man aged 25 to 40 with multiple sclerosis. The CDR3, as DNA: TGTGCCAGCAGTTCCGACGAGAGCAATCAGCCCCAGCATTTT. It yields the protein CASSSDESNQPQHF.